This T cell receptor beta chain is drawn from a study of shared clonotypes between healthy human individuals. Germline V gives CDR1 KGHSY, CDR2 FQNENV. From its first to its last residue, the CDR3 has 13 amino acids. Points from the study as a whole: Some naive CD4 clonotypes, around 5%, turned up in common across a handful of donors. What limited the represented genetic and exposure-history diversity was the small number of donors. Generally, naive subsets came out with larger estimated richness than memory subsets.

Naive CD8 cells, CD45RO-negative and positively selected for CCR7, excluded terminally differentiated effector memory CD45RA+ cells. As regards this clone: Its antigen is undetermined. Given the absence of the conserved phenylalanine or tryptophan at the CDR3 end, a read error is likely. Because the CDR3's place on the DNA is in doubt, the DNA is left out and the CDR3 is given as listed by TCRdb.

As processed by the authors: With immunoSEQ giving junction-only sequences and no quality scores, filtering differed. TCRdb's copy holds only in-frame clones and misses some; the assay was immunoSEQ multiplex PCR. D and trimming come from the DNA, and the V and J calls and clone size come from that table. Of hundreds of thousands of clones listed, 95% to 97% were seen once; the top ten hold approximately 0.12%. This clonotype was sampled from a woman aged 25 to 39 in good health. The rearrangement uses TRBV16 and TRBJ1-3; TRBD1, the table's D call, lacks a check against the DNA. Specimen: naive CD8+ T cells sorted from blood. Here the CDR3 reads CASSQEGHGAWGL.